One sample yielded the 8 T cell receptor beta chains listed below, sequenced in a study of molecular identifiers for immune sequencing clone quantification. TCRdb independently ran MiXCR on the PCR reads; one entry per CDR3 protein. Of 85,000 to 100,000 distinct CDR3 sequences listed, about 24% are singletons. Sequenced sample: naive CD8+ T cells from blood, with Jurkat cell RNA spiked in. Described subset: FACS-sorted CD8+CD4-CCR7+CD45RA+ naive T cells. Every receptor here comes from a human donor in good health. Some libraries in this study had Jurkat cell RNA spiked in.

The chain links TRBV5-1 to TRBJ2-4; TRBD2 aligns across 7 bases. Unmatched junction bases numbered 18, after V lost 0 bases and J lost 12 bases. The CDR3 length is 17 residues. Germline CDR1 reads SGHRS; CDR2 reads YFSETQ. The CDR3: CASSLEAVAGQADSQYF. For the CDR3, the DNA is TGCGCCAGCAGCTTGGAAGCCGTAGCGGGTCAGGCAGACAGTCAGTACTTC.

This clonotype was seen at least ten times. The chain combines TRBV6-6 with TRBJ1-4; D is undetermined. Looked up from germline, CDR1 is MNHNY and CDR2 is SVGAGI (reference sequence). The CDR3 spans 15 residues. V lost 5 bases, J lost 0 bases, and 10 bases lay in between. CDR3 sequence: CASSNTAATNEKLFF. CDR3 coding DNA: TGTGCCAGCAGTAACACAGCCGCAACTAATGAAAAACTGTTTTTT.

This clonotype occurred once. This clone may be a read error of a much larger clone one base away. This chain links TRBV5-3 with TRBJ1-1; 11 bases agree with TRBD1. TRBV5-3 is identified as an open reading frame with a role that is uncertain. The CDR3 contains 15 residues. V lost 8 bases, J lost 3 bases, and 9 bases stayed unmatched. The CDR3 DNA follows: TGTGCCAGCGGCGCCGGACAGGGGGCGGACACTGAAGCTTTCTTT. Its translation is CASGAGQGADTEAFF.

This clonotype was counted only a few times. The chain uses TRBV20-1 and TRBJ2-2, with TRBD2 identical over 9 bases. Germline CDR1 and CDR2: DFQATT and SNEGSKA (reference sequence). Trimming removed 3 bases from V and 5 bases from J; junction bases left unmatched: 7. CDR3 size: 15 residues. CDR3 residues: CSARGAGGSTGELFF. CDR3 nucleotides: TGCAGTGCTAGGGGAGCGGGAGGAAGTACCGGGGAGCTGTTTTTT.

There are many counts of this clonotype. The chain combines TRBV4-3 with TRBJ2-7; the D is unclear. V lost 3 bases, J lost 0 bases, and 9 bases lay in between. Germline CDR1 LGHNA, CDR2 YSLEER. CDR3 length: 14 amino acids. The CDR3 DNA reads TGCGCCAGCAGCCATTCTTTGGGCTCCTACGAGCAGTACTTC. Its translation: CASSHSLGSYEQYF.

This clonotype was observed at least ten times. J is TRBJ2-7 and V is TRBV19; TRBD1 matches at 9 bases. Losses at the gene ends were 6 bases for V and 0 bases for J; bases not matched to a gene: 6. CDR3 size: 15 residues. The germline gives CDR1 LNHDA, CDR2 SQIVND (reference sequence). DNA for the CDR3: TGTGCCAGTAGAACCGGGACAGGGAACTCCTACGAGCAGTACTTC. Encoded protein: CASRTGTGNSYEQYF.

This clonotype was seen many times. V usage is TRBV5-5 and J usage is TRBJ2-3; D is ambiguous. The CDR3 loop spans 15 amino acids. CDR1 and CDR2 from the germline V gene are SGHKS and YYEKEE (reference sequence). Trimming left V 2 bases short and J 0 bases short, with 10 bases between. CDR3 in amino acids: CASSFSAASTDTQYF. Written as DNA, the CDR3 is TGTGCCAGCAGCTTTTCAGCCGCGAGCACAGATACGCAGTATTTT.

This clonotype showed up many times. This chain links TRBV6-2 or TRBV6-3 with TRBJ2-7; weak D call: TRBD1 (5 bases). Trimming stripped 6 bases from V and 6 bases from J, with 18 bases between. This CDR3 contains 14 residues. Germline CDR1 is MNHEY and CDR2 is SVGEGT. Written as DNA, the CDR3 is TGTGCCAGCAGACCCGACCCAGGGCCGGGCGAGCAGTACTTC. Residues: CASRPDPGPGEQYF.